The rows below give T cell receptor beta chains drawn from one sample of a study of blood T cell repertoires in COVID-19. TCRdb's copy holds only in-frame clones and misses some; the assay was immunoSEQ multiplex PCR. The profile shows over 200,000 clones, less than 90% of them singletons. The sample consisted of peripheral blood. These receptors originate from a man in his sixties who had recovered from COVID-19. Each CDR3 is given with its conserved first and last residue. The D gene is left open where the match is weak. Rows may omit the clone size; those that give it use once, few, many or a size class.

CDR3 DNA: TGTGCCAGCAGCTTAACTGCGAGTACCTTCGAGACCCAGTACTTC
CDR3 protein: CASSLTASTFETQYF
CDR3 length: 15
clone size: -
J gene: TRBJ2-5
D gene: -
V gene: TRBV7-3

CDR3 DNA: TGTGCCAGCAGTTATACCCCCAGGGGGCCCTCAGATACGCAGTATTTT
CDR3 protein: CASSYTPRGPSDTQYF
CDR3 length: 16
clone size: -
J gene: TRBJ2-3
D gene: TRBD1
V gene: TRBV6-5

CDR3 DNA: TGTGCCAGCTCACCACTTGGACAGGGGGGGAATGGCTACACCTTC
CDR3 protein: CASSPLGQGGNGYTF
CDR3 length: 15
clone size: -
J gene: TRBJ1-2
D gene: TRBD1
V gene: TRBV18

CDR3 DNA: TGTGCCACCAGTGGCGGGACAGGGCTAGATACGCAGTATTTT
CDR3 protein: CATSGGTGLDTQYF
CDR3 length: 14
clone size: -
J gene: TRBJ2-3
D gene: TRBD1
V gene: TRBV24-1

CDR3 DNA: TGTGCCAGTCGAACAGGGGGGTCAGGCAACTATGGCTACACCTTC
CDR3 protein: CASRTGGSGNYGYTF
CDR3 length: 15
clone size: once
J gene: TRBJ1-2
D gene: TRBD1
V gene: TRBV6-6

CDR3 DNA: TGTGCCAGCAGCTTGTTGGGGGCGGCCGGGGAGCTGTTTTTT
CDR3 protein: CASSLLGAAGELFF
CDR3 length: 14
clone size: once
J gene: TRBJ2-2
D gene: -
V gene: TRBV5-5

CDR3 DNA: TGCGCCAGCGGAACCTGGCGAGGGTTCCAACTCAATCAGCCCCAGCATTTT
CDR3 protein: CASGTWRGFQLNQPQHF
CDR3 length: 17
clone size: few
J gene: TRBJ1-5
D gene: -
V gene: TRBV4-1

CDR3 DNA: TGTGCCAGCAGCTTGATTTTTGAGCCTAACTATGGCTACACCTTC
CDR3 protein: CASSLIFEPNYGYTF
CDR3 length: 15
clone size: -
J gene: TRBJ1-2
D gene: -
V gene: TRBV5-4

CDR3 DNA: TGTGCCAGCAGTTTCGCAGGCAATCAGCCCCAGCATTTT
CDR3 protein: CASSFAGNQPQHF
CDR3 length: 13
clone size: -
J gene: TRBJ1-5
D gene: -
V gene: TRBV12-3/TRBV12-4

CDR3 DNA: TGTGCCAGTAGCCGGACTAGCGGGGGCTATAGTGAGCAGTTCTTC
CDR3 protein: CASSRTSGGYSEQFF
CDR3 length: 15
clone size: -
J gene: TRBJ2-1
D gene: TRBD2
V gene: TRBV19

CDR3 DNA: TGTGCCAGTAGTATTAACAGGGGAGATCAGCCCCAGCATTTT
CDR3 protein: CASSINRGDQPQHF
CDR3 length: 14
clone size: -
J gene: TRBJ1-5
D gene: TRBD1
V gene: TRBV19

CDR3 DNA: TGTGCCAGCAGAAACAACAGGGATGGAAACACCATATATTTT
CDR3 protein: CASRNNRDGNTIYF
CDR3 length: 14
clone size: -
J gene: TRBJ1-3
D gene: -
V gene: TRBV7-2

CDR3 DNA: TGTGCCAGCAGCATTAGCGGGGTTAAAGAGACCCAGTACTTC
CDR3 protein: CASSISGVKETQYF
CDR3 length: 14
clone size: -
J gene: TRBJ2-5
D gene: TRBD2
V gene: TRBV7-2

CDR3 DNA: TGTGCCAGTAAGTCGGGGGGACAAGCTAATTCACCCCTCCACTTT
CDR3 protein: CASKSGGQANSPLHF
CDR3 length: 15
clone size: -
J gene: TRBJ1-6
D gene: -
V gene: TRBV19

CDR3 DNA: TGCGCCACCAGTCCTCAGGGAAGGTACAATTCACCCCTCCACTTT
CDR3 protein: CATSPQGRYNSPLHF
CDR3 length: 15
clone size: -
J gene: TRBJ1-6
D gene: -
V gene: TRBV5-1

CDR3 DNA: TGCGCCAGCAGCCAGGGACAGGTGGATATAGACAATGAGCAGTTCTTC
CDR3 protein: CASSQGQVDIDNEQFF
CDR3 length: 16
clone size: -
J gene: TRBJ2-1
D gene: TRBD1
V gene: TRBV4-1

CDR3 DNA: TGTGCCACCAGTGATGCGGGGGGGAGGACGGACAATGAGCAGTTCTTC
CDR3 protein: CATSDAGGRTDNEQFF
CDR3 length: 16
clone size: -
J gene: TRBJ2-1
D gene: TRBD2
V gene: TRBV24-1

CDR3 DNA: TGTGCCAGCAGCTTGGACCTAGCGGGAGCCCAAGAGACCCAGTACTTC
CDR3 protein: CASSLDLAGAQETQYF
CDR3 length: 16
clone size: -
J gene: TRBJ2-5
D gene: TRBD2
V gene: TRBV5-4

CDR3 DNA: TGCGCCAGCAGCTTGGAGGTCACCCCCAGGCTTTTTGAGACCCAGTACTTC
CDR3 protein: CASSLEVTPRLFETQYF
CDR3 length: 17
clone size: -
J gene: TRBJ2-5
D gene: -
V gene: TRBV5-1

CDR3 DNA: TGTGCCAGCAGCCAAGCAGGGGGCGGGGGCAACCAGCCCCAGCATTTT
CDR3 protein: CASSQAGGGGNQPQHF
CDR3 length: 16
clone size: -
J gene: TRBJ1-5
D gene: TRBD1
V gene: TRBV3-1/TRBV3-2

CDR3 DNA: TGTGCCTGGAGTTCCCTAAAGGAAAAACTGTTTTTT
CDR3 protein: CAWSSLKEKLFF
CDR3 length: 12
clone size: many
J gene: TRBJ1-4
D gene: -
V gene: TRBV30

CDR3 DNA: TGTGCCAGTAGTTCTCGGGCCCTGGGGGGTTCTCAGCCCCAGCATTTT
CDR3 protein: CASSSRALGGSQPQHF
CDR3 length: 16
clone size: -
J gene: TRBJ1-5
D gene: -
V gene: TRBV19

CDR3 DNA: TGTGCCAGCAGTTACAGGCAGGGGGCTGGAGAAGAGACCCAGTACTTC
CDR3 protein: CASSYRQGAGEETQYF
CDR3 length: 16
clone size: once
J gene: TRBJ2-5
D gene: TRBD1
V gene: TRBV6-2/TRBV6-3

CDR3 DNA: TGTGCCAGCTCACCGTTCGCTGGGACAGATTATTCACCCCTCCACTTT
CDR3 protein: CASSPFAGTDYSPLHF
CDR3 length: 16
clone size: -
J gene: TRBJ1-6
D gene: TRBD1
V gene: TRBV18

CDR3 DNA: TGTGCCAGCAGCCCGGGGGGAGATACGCAGTATTTT
CDR3 protein: CASSPGGDTQYF
CDR3 length: 12
clone size: -
J gene: TRBJ2-3
D gene: TRBD2
V gene: TRBV7-2

CDR3 DNA: TGTGCCAGCCTAGGACAGGGGGTAACTTACGAGCAGTACTTC
CDR3 protein: CASLGQGVTYEQYF
CDR3 length: 14
clone size: -
J gene: TRBJ2-7
D gene: TRBD1
V gene: TRBV7-9

CDR3 DNA: TGTGCCAGCACCAGTGGGCTAAGCAATCAGCCCCAGCATTTT
CDR3 protein: CASTSGLSNQPQHF
CDR3 length: 14
clone size: -
J gene: TRBJ1-5
D gene: -
V gene: TRBV9

CDR3 DNA: TGCGCCAGCAGCCCAGACTATCCGCCCGCAGATACGCAGTATTTT
CDR3 protein: CASSPDYPPADTQYF
CDR3 length: 15
clone size: once
J gene: TRBJ2-3
D gene: -
V gene: TRBV5-1

CDR3 DNA: TGTGCCAGCAGCCAAGTGCTGGGCGGGGCCCCTAGCACAGATACGCAGTATTTT
CDR3 protein: CASSQVLGGAPSTDTQYF
CDR3 length: 18
clone size: -
J gene: TRBJ2-3
D gene: -
V gene: TRBV3-1/TRBV3-2

CDR3 DNA: TGCGCCAGCAGTGCCTTACACTCAGGGCGGAACACTGAAGCTTTCTTT
CDR3 protein: CASSALHSGRNTEAFF
CDR3 length: 16
clone size: -
J gene: TRBJ1-1
D gene: -
V gene: TRBV5-1

CDR3 DNA: TGTGCCAGCAGCCAAGAGGCGGGACTTACGGAGACCCAGTACTTC
CDR3 protein: CASSQEAGLTETQYF
CDR3 length: 15
clone size: -
J gene: TRBJ2-5
D gene: -
V gene: TRBV3-1/TRBV3-2

CDR3 DNA: TGTGCCAGCAGCCGCGAAAACGGGGAGCCCACAGATACGCAGTATTTT
CDR3 protein: CASSRENGEPTDTQYF
CDR3 length: 16
clone size: -
J gene: TRBJ2-3
D gene: -
V gene: TRBV3-1/TRBV3-2

CDR3 DNA: TGTGCCAGCAGCGTAGCTTGGGGCCCCTACGAGCAGTACTTC
CDR3 protein: CASSVAWGPYEQYF
CDR3 length: 14
clone size: -
J gene: TRBJ2-7
D gene: -
V gene: TRBV9

CDR3 DNA: TGTGCCAGCAGCCCTACCATCGGTTTGAACACCGGGGAGCTGTTTTTT
CDR3 protein: CASSPTIGLNTGELFF
CDR3 length: 16
clone size: -
J gene: TRBJ2-2
D gene: -
V gene: TRBV14

CDR3 DNA: TGTGCCAGCAGCTGGGGAGGGGACTACAGTAGTGAGCAGTTCTTC
CDR3 protein: CASSWGGDYSSEQFF
CDR3 length: 15
clone size: -
J gene: TRBJ2-1
D gene: TRBD2
V gene: TRBV11-3

CDR3 DNA: TGTGCCTGGAGAAACGGGGGGGACTACAATGAGCAGTTCTTC
CDR3 protein: CAWRNGGDYNEQFF
CDR3 length: 14
clone size: -
J gene: TRBJ2-1
D gene: TRBD2
V gene: TRBV30

CDR3 DNA: TGTGCCAGCAGTTACTCGGGAGATGGCTACACCTTC
CDR3 protein: CASSYSGDGYTF
CDR3 length: 12
clone size: -
J gene: TRBJ1-2
D gene: -
V gene: TRBV6-6

CDR3 DNA: TGTGCCAGCAGCGTAGGTCTAGCGGGTGCCTACGAGCAGTACTTC
CDR3 protein: CASSVGLAGAYEQYF
CDR3 length: 15
clone size: once
J gene: TRBJ2-7
D gene: TRBD2
V gene: TRBV9

CDR3 DNA: TGTGCCAGCAGCTTGGCCTCGGGGGGCACTGAAGCTTTCTTT
CDR3 protein: CASSLASGGTEAFF
CDR3 length: 14
clone size: -
J gene: TRBJ1-1
D gene: -
V gene: TRBV7-9

CDR3 DNA: TGTGCCAGCAGCCCGCAGGCCCAGGGGGGCGAAGCTTTCTTT
CDR3 protein: CASSPQAQGGEAFF
CDR3 length: 14
clone size: -
J gene: TRBJ1-1
D gene: TRBD1
V gene: TRBV7-3

CDR3 DNA: TGTGCCAGCAGCCAAATTACAGGGGGGTATGAAAAACTGTTTTTT
CDR3 protein: CASSQITGGYEKLFF
CDR3 length: 15
clone size: -
J gene: TRBJ1-4
D gene: TRBD1
V gene: TRBV14

CDR3 DNA: TGTGCCAGCAGCCCTGGCAGGGACTATGGCTACACCTTC
CDR3 protein: CASSPGRDYGYTF
CDR3 length: 13
clone size: -
J gene: TRBJ1-2
D gene: -
V gene: TRBV5-6

CDR3 DNA: TGTGCCAGCAGCCCTCCCTCGGCACTAGCATGCGACGAGCAGTACTTC
CDR3 protein: CASSPPSALACDEQYF
CDR3 length: 16
clone size: -
J gene: TRBJ2-7
D gene: -
V gene: TRBV21-1

CDR3 DNA: TGTGCCAGCAGCTTGGAGCTTGCTAATGAAAAACTGTTTTTT
CDR3 protein: CASSLELANEKLFF
CDR3 length: 14
clone size: -
J gene: TRBJ1-4
D gene: -
V gene: TRBV5-4

CDR3 DNA: TGTGCCAGCAGCCAGGTGACAGGGGCTAATCAGCCCCAGCATTTT
CDR3 protein: CASSQVTGANQPQHF
CDR3 length: 15
clone size: -
J gene: TRBJ1-5
D gene: TRBD1
V gene: TRBV3-1/TRBV3-2

CDR3 DNA: TGCGCCAGCAGGACGGACAGGGGTTGGGACACTGAAGCTTTCTTT
CDR3 protein: CASRTDRGWDTEAFF
CDR3 length: 15
clone size: -
J gene: TRBJ1-1
D gene: TRBD1
V gene: TRBV5-1

CDR3 DNA: TGTGCCAGCAGCTTCCAGACAGGGGTCTATAGCAATCAGCCCCAGCATTTT
CDR3 protein: CASSFQTGVYSNQPQHF
CDR3 length: 17
clone size: -
J gene: TRBJ1-5
D gene: TRBD1
V gene: TRBV7-2

CDR3 DNA: TGTGCCAGCAGCTTAGTGGCCGGGACAGGGCTTCCGAATGAGCAGTTCTTC
CDR3 protein: CASSLVAGTGLPNEQFF
CDR3 length: 17
clone size: -
J gene: TRBJ2-1
D gene: TRBD1
V gene: TRBV7-6

CDR3 DNA: TGTGCCAGCAGCTTAGCGATGGCTGTGCAGGGTACGCAGTATTTT
CDR3 protein: CASSLAMAVQGTQYF
CDR3 length: 15
clone size: -
J gene: TRBJ2-3
D gene: -
V gene: TRBV7-2

CDR3 DNA: TGTGCCAGCATGTCGACCCTGACAGGGGGCTCTAACTATGGCTACACCTTC
CDR3 protein: CASMSTLTGGSNYGYTF
CDR3 length: 17
clone size: once
J gene: TRBJ1-2
D gene: TRBD1
V gene: TRBV2

CDR3 DNA: TGCGCCAGCAAGGTATCGGGGGGGCCCTACGAGCAGTACTTC
CDR3 protein: CASKVSGGPYEQYF
CDR3 length: 14
clone size: -
J gene: TRBJ2-7
D gene: TRBD2
V gene: TRBV5-1

CDR3 DNA: TGCGCCAGCAGCCAAGTCACTAGCGGGGGATACATTCAGTACTTC
CDR3 protein: CASSQVTSGGYIQYF
CDR3 length: 15
clone size: -
J gene: TRBJ2-4
D gene: TRBD2
V gene: TRBV4-1

CDR3 DNA: TGCGCCAGCAGCCAAAGCAGGGGTGGCGAGCAGTACTTC
CDR3 protein: CASSQSRGGEQYF
CDR3 length: 13
clone size: -
J gene: TRBJ2-7
D gene: -
V gene: TRBV4-1

CDR3 DNA: TGTGCTAGTGGTCCGTCGGGACAGACCTACGAGCAGTACTTC
CDR3 protein: CASGPSGQTYEQYF
CDR3 length: 14
clone size: -
J gene: TRBJ2-7
D gene: TRBD1
V gene: TRBV12-5

CDR3 DNA: TGTGCCAGCAGTGACTGGTCCCTGAGGCCAGAGACCCAGTACTTC
CDR3 protein: CASSDWSLRPETQYF
CDR3 length: 15
clone size: -
J gene: TRBJ2-5
D gene: -
V gene: TRBV2